The 3 T cell receptor beta chains given below trace back to one sample, sequenced in a study of cytomegalovirus exposure and HLA in healthy donors. The PCR employed 60 Vbeta primers together with 13 Jbeta primers. The table came from immunoSEQ multiplex PCR; TCRdb's copy has only in-frame clones and leaves some out. The table includes around 97,000 clones, approximately 73% detected once. The sequenced sample consisted of PBMCs. The receptor source for this set is a young woman in good health and CMV-seropositive.

The chain links TRBV5-1 to TRBJ1-4, with a possible D match to TRBD1 (6 bases). Trimming cost V 4 bases and J 3 bases, with 16 bases left between them. The CDR3 covers 16 residues. The V gene's germline CDR1 is SGHRS and CDR2 YFSETQ. DNA of the CDR3: TGCGCCAGCAGCCGCCTGGGGGGGGCCCCTAATGAAAAACTGTTTTTT. Translation: CASSRLGGAPNEKLFF. Full variable domain (missing parts from reference TRBV5-1 and TRBJ1-4): KAGVTQTPRYLIKTRGQQVTLSCSPISGHRSVSWYQQTPGQGLQFLFEYFSETQRNKGNFPGRFSGRQFSNSRSEMNVSTLELGDSALYLCASSRLGGAPNEKLFFGSGTQLSVL.

V gene TRBV5-6 combines with J gene TRBJ2-7; a possible D gene is TRBD1 (5 bases). V was clipped by 7 bases and J by 2 bases, with 13 bases between them. Looked up from germline, CDR1 is SGHDT and CDR2 is YYEEEE. CDR3 length equals 13 residues. CDR3 residues: CASGGAAPYEQYF. The CDR3 DNA sequence: TGTGCCAGCGGTGGGGCGGCACCCTACGAGCAGTACTTC. The variable domain in full, with the rest retrieved from reference TRBV5-6 and TRBJ2-7, is DAGVTQSPTHLIKTRGQQVTLRCSPKSGHDTVSWYQQALGQGPQFIFQYYEEEERQRGNFPDRFSGHQFPNYSSELNVNALLLGDSALYLCASGGAAPYEQYFGPGTRLTVT.

V and J are TRBV5-1 and TRBJ1-4; no reliable D call. This CDR3 spans 15 amino acids. CDR1 is SGHRS and CDR2 is YFSETQ in the germline V gene. V was pared by 2 bases and J by 2 bases, with 10 bases between. The CDR3 reads CASSFLSGTNEKLFF. The CDR3 region has the DNA TGCGCCAGCAGCTTTCTATCCGGGACTAATGAAAAACTGTTTTTT. The variable domain in full, with the rest retrieved from reference TRBV5-1 and TRBJ1-4, is KAGVTQTPRYLIKTRGQQVTLSCSPISGHRSVSWYQQTPGQGLQFLFEYFSETQRNKGNFPGRFSGRQFSNSRSEMNVSTLELGDSALYLCASSFLSGTNEKLFFGSGTQLSVL.